The TCR beta chain under discussion was sequenced for a study of blood T cell repertoires in COVID-19. The overall study: COVID-19 samples from acute and convalescent phases originated in the United States, Italy and Spain.

The germline V gene has CDR1 MNHEY and CDR2 SMNVEV (reference sequence). There are 15 residues in the CDR3. With 5 bases clipped from V and 7 bases from J, the junction kept 8 bases outside the gene matches. In the authors' workflow: Reference gene primer amplification gave nucleated cell count estimates. Measured with immunoSEQ multiplex PCR; TCRdb has only the in-frame clones, and not every one. The DNA gave D and trimming, while V, J and clone size come from that table. The sample has some 41,000 clones; approximately 86% are singletons. Specimen: peripheral blood. This sequence originates from a man aged 35 to 55 with active COVID-19. The gene calls are TRBV27 and TRBJ1-2, with 12 positions matching TRBD1. The CDR3 coding sequence is TGTGCCAGCAGTCCGGGACAGGGGGCATTAAGTGGCTACACCTTC. This gives the protein CASSPGQGALSGYTF.